This TCR beta chain was obtained from a study of T cells after yellow fever vaccination. This CDR3 has 16 residues. The V end was cut by 4 bases, the J end by 9 bases, with 22 bases between. CDR1 LGHDT and CDR2 YNNKEL come from the germline V gene (reference sequence). TCRdb itself ran the 5' RACE reads through MiXCR, one entry per CDR3 protein. The table has hundreds of thousands of distinct CDR3 sequences, about 12% seen once. The sample in question was PBMCs, obtained on the day of the yellow fever booster vaccination. The sequence came from a man younger than 45 who received the YFV17D yellow fever vaccine. The gene calls are TRBV3-1 and TRBJ2-1; TRBD2 might be the D (6 bases). The DNA of the CDR3 is TGTGCCAGCAGCCTCTGGGGGGTTCGGGACGAGGGTGAGCAGTTCTTC. Its translation: CASSLWGVRDEGEQFF.